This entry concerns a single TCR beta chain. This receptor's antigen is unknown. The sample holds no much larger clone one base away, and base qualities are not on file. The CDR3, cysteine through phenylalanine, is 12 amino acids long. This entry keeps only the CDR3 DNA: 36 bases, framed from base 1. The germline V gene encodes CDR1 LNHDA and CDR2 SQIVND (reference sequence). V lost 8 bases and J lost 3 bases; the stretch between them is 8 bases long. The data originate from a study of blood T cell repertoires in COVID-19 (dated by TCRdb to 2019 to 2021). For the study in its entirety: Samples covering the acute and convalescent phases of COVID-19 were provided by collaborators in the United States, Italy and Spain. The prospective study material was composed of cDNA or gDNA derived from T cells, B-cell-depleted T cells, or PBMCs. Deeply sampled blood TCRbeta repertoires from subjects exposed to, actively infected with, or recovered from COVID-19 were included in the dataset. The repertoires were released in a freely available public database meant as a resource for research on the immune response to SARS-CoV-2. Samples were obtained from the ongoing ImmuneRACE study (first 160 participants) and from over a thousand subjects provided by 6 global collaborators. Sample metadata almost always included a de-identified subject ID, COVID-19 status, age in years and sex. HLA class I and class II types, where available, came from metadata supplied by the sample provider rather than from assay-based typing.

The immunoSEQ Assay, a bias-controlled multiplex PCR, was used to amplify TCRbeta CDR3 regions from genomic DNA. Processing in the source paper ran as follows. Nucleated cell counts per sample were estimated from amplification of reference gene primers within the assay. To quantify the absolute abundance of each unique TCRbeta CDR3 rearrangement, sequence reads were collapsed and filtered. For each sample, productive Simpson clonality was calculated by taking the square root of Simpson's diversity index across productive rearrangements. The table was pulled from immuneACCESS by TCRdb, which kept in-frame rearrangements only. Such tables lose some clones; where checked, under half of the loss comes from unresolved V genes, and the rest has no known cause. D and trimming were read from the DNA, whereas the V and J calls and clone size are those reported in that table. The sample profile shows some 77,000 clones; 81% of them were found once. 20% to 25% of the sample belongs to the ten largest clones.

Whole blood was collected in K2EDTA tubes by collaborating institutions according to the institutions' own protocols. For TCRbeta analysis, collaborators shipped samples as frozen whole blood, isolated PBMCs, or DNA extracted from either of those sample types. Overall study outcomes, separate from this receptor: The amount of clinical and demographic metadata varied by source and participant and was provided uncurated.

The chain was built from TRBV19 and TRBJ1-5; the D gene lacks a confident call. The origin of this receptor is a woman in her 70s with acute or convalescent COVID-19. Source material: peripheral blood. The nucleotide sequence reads TGTGCCAGTTCCCTCCCCAATCAGCCCCAGCATTTT. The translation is CASSLPNQPQHF. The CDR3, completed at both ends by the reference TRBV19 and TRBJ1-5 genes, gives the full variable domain DGGITQSPKYLFRKEGQNVTLSCEQNLNHDAMYWYRQDPGQGLRLIYYSQIVNDFQKGDIAEGYSVSREKKESFPLTVTSAQKNPTAFYLCASSLPNQPQHFGDGTRLSIL.